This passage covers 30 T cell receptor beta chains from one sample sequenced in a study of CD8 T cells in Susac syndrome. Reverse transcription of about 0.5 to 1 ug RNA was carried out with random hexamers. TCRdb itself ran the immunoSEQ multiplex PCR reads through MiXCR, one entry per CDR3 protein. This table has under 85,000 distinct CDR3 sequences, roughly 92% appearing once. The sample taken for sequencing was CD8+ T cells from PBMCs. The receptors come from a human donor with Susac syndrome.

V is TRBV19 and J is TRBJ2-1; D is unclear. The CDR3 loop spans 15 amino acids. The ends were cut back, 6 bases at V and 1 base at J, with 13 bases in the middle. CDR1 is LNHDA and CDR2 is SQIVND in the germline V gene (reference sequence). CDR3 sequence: CASSLHQVSYNEQFF. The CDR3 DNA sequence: TGTGCCAGTAGCCTACACCAGGTTTCCTACAATGAGCAGTTCTTC.

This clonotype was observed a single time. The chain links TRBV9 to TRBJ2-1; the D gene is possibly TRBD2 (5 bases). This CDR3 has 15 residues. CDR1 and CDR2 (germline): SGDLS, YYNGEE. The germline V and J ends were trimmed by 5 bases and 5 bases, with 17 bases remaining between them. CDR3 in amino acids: CASSERGLGNNEQFF. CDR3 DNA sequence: TGTGCCAGCAGTGAACGGGGTCTGGGTAACAATGAGCAGTTCTTC.

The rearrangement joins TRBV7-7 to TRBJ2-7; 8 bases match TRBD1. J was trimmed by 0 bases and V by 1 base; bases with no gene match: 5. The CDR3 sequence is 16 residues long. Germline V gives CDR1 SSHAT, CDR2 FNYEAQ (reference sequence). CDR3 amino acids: CASSLGGDRSSYEQYF. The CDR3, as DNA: TGTGCCAGCAGCTTAGGGGGGGACAGGAGCTCCTACGAGCAGTACTTC.

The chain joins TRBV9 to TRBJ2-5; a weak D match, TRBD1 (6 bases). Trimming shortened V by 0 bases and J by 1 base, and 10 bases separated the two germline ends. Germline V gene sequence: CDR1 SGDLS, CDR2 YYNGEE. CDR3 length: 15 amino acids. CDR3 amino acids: CASSVGTASQETQYF. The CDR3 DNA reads TGTGCCAGCAGCGTAGGGACAGCATCCCAAGAGACCCAGTACTTC.

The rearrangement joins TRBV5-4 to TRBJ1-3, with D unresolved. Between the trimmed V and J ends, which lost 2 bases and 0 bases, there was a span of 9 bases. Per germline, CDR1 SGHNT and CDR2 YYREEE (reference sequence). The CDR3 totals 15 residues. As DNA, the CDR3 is TGTGCCAGCAGCTTTGGCGCTAACTCTGGAAACACCATATATTTT. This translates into CASSFGANSGNTIYF. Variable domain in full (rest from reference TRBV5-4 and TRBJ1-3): ETGVTQSPTHLIKTRGQQVTLRCSSQSGHNTVSWYQQALGQGPQFIFQYYREEENGRGNFPPRFSGLQFPNYSSELNVNALELDDSALYLCASSFGANSGNTIYFGEGSWLTVV.

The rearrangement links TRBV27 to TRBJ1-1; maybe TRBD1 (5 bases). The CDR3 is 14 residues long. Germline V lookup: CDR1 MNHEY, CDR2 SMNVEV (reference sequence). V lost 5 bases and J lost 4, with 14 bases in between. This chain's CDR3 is CASSVRDRGTEAFF. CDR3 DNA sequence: TGTGCCAGCAGTGTCAGGGACCGGGGCACTGAAGCTTTCTTT.

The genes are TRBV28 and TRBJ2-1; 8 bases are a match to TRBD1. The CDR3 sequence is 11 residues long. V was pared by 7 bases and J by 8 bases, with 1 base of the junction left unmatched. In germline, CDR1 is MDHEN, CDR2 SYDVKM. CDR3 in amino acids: CASKGQDEQFF. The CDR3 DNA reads TGTGCCAGCAAGGGACAGGATGAGCAGTTCTTC.

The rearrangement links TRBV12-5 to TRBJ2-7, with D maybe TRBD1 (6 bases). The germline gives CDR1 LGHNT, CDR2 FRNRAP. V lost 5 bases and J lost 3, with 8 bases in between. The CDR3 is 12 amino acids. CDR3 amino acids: CASGPDSYEQYF. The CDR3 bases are TGTGCTAGTGGTCCGGACAGCTACGAGCAGTACTTC.

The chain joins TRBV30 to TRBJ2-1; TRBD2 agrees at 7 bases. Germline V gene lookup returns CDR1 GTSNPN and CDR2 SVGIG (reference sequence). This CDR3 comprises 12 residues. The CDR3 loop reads CATSGTHNEQFF. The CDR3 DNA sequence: TGTGCAACCAGCGGGACCCACAATGAGCAGTTCTTC.

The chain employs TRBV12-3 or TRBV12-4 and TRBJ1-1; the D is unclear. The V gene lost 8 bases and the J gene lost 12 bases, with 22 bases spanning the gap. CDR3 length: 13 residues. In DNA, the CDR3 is TGTGCCAGCGGCCCCACTCGGGCGGGGTTGACTTTCTTT. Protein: CASGPTRAGLTFF.

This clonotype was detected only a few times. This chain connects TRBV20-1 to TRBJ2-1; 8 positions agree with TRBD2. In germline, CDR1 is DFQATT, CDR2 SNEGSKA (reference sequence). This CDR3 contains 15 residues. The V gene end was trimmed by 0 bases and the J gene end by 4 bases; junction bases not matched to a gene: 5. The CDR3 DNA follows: TGCAGTGCTAGAGAGGGGCGGGAGGTTTACAATGAGCAGTTCTTC. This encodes CSAREGREVYNEQFF.

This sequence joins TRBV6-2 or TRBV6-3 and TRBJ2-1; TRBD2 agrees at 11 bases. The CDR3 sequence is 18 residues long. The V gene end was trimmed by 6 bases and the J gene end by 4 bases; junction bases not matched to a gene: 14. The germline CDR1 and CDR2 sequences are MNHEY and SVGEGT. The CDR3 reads CASSPGAAGTSGYNEQFF. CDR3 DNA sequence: TGTGCCAGCAGCCCCGGGGCAGCCGGGACTAGCGGATACAATGAGCAGTTCTTC.

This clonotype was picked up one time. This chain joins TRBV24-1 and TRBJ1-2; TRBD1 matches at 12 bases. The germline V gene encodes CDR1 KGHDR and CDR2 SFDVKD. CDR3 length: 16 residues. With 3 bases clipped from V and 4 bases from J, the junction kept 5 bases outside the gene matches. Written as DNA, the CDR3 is TGTGCCACCAGTGATACCGGGACAGGGGGCATCTATGGCTACACCTTC. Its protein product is CATSDTGTGGIYGYTF.

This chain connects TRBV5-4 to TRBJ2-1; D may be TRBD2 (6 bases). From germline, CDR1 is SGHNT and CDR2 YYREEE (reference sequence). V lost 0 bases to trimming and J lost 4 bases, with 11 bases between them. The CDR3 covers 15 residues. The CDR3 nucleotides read TGTGCCAGCAGCTTGGAGGCTAGCGCTTACAATGAGCAGTTCTTC. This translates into CASSLEASAYNEQFF.

CDR3 in amino acids: CASSRDRGTYNEQFF. The CDR3 bases are TGCGCCAGCAGCCGAGACAGGGGGACCTACAATGAGCAGTTCTTC. This sequence joins TRBV4-1 and TRBJ2-1, with 9 bases identical to TRBD1. The V segment lost 4 bases and the J segment 2 bases; nucleotides outside the gene matches: 3. This CDR3 spans 15 amino acids. Germline V CDR1 and CDR2: MGHRA, YSYEKL.

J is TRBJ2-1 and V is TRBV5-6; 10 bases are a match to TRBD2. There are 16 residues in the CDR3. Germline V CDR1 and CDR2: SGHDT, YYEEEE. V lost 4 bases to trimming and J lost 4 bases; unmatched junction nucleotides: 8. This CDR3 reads CASSRRLAGDYNEQFF. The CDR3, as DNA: TGTGCCAGCAGCCGGAGGCTAGCGGGAGATTACAATGAGCAGTTCTTC. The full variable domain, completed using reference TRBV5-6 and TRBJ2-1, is DAGVTQSPTHLIKTRGQQVTLRCSPKSGHDTVSWYQQALGQGPQFIFQYYEEEERQRGNFPDRFSGHQFPNYSSELNVNALLLGDSALYLCASSRRLAGDYNEQFFGPGTRLTVL.

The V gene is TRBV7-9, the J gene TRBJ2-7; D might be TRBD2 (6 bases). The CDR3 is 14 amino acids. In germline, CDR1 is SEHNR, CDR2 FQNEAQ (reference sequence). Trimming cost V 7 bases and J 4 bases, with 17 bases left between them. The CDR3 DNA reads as TGTGCCAGCACCACACCGGGAGTTGCTTACGAGCAGTACTTC. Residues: CASTTPGVAYEQYF. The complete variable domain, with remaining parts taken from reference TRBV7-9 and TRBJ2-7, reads DTGVSQNPRHKITKRGQNVTFRCDPISEHNRLYWYRQTLGQGPEFLTYFQNEAQLEKSRLLSDRFSAERPKGSFSTLEIQRTEQGDSAMYLCASTTPGVAYEQYFGPGTRLTVT.

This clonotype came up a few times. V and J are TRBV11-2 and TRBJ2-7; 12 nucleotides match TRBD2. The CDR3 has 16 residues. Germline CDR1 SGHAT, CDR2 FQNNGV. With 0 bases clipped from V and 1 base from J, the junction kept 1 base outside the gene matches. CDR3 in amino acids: CASSLDLAGGSYEQYF. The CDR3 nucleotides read TGTGCCAGCAGCTTAGATCTAGCGGGAGGGTCCTACGAGCAGTACTTC.

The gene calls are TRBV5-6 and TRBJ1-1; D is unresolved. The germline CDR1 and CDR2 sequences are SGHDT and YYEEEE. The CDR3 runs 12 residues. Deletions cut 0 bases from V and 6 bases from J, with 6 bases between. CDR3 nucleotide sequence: TGTGCCAGCAGCTTGGTCACAGCTGAAGCTTTCTTT. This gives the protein CASSLVTAEAFF.

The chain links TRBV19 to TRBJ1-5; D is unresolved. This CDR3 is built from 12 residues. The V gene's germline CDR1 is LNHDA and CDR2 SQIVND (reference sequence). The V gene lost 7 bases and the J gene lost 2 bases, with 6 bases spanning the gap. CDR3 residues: CASNGRNQPQHF. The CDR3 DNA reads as TGTGCCAGTAATGGGCGCAATCAGCCCCAGCATTTT.

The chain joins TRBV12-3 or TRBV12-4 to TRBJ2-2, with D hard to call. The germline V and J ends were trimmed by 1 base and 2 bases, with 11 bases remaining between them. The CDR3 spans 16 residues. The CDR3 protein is CASSLDVGFNTGELFF. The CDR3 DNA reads TGTGCCAGCAGTTTAGACGTGGGATTTAACACCGGGGAGCTGTTTTTT.

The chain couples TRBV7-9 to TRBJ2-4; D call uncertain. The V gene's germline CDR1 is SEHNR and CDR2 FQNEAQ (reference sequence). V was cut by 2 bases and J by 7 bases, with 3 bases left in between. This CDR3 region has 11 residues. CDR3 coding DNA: TGTGCCAGCAGCTTATCCAACATTCAGTACTTC. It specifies CASSLSNIQYF.

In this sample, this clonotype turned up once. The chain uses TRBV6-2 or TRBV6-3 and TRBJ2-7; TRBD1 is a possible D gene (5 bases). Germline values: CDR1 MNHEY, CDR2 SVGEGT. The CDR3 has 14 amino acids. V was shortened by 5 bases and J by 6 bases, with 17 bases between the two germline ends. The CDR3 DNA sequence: TGTGCCAGCAGTACAGGACGGTACCTCTCCGAGCAGTACTTC. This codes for CASSTGRYLSEQYF.

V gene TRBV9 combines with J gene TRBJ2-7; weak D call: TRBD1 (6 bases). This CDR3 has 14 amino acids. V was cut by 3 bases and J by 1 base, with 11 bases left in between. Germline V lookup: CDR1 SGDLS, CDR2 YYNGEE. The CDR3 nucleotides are TGTGCCAGCAGCGCTACAGGGCTATCCTACGAGCAGTACTTC. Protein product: CASSATGLSYEQYF.

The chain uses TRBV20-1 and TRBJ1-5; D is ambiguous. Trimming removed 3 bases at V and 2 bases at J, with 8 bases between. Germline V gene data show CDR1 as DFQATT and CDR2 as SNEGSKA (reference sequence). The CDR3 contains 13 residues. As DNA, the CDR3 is TGCAGTGCTAGCGGGAGGGGCAATCAGCCCCAGCATTTT. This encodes CSASGRGNQPQHF.

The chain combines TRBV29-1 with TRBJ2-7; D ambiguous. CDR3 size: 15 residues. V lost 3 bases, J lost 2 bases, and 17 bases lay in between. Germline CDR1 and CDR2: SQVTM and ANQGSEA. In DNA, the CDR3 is TGCAGCGTTGATGCCAACACGAATAATCCCTACGAGCAGTACTTC. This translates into CSVDANTNNPYEQYF.

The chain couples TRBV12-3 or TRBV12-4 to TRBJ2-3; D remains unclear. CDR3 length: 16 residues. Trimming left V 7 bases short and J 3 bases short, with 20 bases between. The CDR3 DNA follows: TGTGCCAGCACAATATGGGGATCCAGGAATACAGATACGCAGTATTTT. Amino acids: CASTIWGSRNTDTQYF.

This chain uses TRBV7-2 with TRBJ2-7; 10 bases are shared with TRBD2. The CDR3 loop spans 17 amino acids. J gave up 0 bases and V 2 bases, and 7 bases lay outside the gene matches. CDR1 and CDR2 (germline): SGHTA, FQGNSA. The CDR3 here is CASSLREASGGSYEQYF. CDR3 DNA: TGTGCCAGCAGCTTACGCGAAGCTAGCGGGGGCTCCTACGAGCAGTACTTC. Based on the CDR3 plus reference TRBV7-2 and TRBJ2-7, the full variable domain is GAGVSQSPSNKVTEKGKDVELRCDPISGHTALYWYRQSLGQGLEFLIYFQGNSAPDKSGLPSDRFSAERTGGSVSTLTIQRTQQEDSAVYLCASSLREASGGSYEQYFGPGTRLTVT.

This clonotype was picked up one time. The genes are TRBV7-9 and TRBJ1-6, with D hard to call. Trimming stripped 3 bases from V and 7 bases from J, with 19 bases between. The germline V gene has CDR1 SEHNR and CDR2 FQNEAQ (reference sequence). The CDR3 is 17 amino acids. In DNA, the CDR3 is TGTGCCAGCAGCTTTCGAAGGAGGGCACCGGGGAATTCACCCCTCCACTTT. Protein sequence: CASSFRRRAPGNSPLHF.

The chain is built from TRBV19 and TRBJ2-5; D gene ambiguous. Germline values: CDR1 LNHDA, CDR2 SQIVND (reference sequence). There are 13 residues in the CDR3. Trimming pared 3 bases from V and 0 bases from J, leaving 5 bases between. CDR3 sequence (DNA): TGTGCCAGTAGTATTGCAGACCAAGAGACCCAGTACTTC. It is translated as CASSIADQETQYF.